This T cell receptor beta chain was retrieved from a study of T cells in Graves' hyperthyroidism and ophthalmopathy. TCR beta CDR3 regions were amplified from RNA. First-round RT-PCR of the TCR CDR3 relied on the HTBI primer set. TCRdb analysed the multiplex PCR reads with MiXCR anew, one entry per CDR3 protein. This sample yields a few hundred thousand distinct CDR3 sequences, of which about 13% are seen a single time; 9.2% belongs to the top ten. Hyperthyroidism was newly diagnosed in patients aged 18 to 65 (duration under 2 months). Diagnostic decisions used clinical symptoms, serum thyroxine and TRAb, thyroid ultrasound and orbital computed tomography. This CDR3 has 14 amino acids. V was trimmed by 0 bases and J by 3 bases, leaving 8 bases between them. CDR1 and CDR2 (germline): LGHDT, YNNKEL (reference sequence). As for this clonotype: The antigen remains unidentified.

Points from the study as a whole: From stable hyperthyroidism, ophthalmopathy was separated by a 13 V-J model. The blood repertoire included most of the expanded thyroid clonotypes above 0.001.

This chain connects TRBV3-1 to TRBJ1-1; D is unclear. The sample was blood. The TCR sequence derives from a woman aged 18 to 35 with Graves' hyperthyroidism. The CDR3 protein is CASSQDPYYTEAFF. CDR3 DNA sequence: TGTGCCAGCAGCCAAGATCCTTATTACACTGAAGCTTTCTTT.